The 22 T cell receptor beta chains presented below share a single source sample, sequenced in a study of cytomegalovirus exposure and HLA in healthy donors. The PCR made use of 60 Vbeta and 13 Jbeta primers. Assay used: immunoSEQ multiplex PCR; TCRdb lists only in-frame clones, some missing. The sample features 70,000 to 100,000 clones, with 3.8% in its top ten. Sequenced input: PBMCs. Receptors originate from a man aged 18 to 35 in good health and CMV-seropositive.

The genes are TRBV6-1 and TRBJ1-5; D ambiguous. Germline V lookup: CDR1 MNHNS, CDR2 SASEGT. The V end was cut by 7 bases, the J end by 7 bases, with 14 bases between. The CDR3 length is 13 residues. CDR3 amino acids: CASTLGQQQPQHF. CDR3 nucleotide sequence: TGTGCCAGCACCCTTGGGCAGCAGCAGCCCCAGCATTTT.

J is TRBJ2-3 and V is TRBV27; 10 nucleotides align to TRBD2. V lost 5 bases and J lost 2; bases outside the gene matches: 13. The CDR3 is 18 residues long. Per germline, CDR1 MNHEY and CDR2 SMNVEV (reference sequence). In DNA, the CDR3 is TGTGCCAGCAGTCCAATACCGGGGACTAGCGCCGTCACAGATACGCAGTATTTT. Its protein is CASSPIPGTSAVTDTQYF.

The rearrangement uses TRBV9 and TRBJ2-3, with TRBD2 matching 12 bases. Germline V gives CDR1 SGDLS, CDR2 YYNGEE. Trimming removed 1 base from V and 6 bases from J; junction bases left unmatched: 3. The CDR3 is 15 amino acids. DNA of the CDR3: TGTGCCAGCAGCGTAAGACTAGCGGGGGATGATACGCAGTATTTT. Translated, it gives CASSVRLAGDDTQYF.

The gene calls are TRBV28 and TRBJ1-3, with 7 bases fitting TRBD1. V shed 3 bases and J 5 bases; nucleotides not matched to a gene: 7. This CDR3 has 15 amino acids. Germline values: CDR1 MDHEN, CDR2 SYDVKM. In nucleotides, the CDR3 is TGTGCCAGCAGTTTCCCTGCAGGGGGTCGAAACACCATATATTTT. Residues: CASSFPAGGRNTIYF.

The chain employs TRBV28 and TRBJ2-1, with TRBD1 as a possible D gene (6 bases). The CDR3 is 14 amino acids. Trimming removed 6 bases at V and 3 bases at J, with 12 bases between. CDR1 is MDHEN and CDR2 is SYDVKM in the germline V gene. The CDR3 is CASRRRQVYNEQFF. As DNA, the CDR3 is TGTGCCAGCAGACGGCGACAGGTCTACAATGAGCAGTTCTTC.

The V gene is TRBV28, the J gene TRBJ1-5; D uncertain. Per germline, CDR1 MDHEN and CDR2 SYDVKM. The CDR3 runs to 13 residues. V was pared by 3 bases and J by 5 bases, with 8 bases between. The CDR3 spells CASSFRLYQPQHF. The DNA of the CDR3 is TGTGCCAGCAGTTTCAGATTATATCAGCCCCAGCATTTT.

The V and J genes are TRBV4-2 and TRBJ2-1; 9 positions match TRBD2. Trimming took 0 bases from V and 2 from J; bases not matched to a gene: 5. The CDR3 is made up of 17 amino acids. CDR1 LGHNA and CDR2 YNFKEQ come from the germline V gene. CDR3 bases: TGTGCCAGCAGCCAAGACGATAGCGGGAGAGCCTACAATGAGCAGTTCTTC. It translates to CASSQDDSGRAYNEQFF.

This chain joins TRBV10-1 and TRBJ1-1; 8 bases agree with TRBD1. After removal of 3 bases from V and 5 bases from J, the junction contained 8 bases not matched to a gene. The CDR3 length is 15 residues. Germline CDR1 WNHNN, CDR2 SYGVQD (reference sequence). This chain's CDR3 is CASSETGGEGTEAFF. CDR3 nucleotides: TGCGCCAGCAGTGAAACAGGGGGAGAGGGGACTGAAGCTTTCTTT.

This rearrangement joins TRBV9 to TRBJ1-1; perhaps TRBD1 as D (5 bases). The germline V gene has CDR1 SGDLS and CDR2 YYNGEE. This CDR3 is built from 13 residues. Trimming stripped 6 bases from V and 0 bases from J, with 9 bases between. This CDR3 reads CASNSGMNTEAFF. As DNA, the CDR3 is TGTGCCAGCAATTCAGGGATGAACACTGAAGCTTTCTTT. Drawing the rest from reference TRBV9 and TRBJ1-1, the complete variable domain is DSGVTQTPKHLITATGQRVTLRCSPRSGDLSVYWYQQSLDQGLQFLIQYYNGEERAKGNILERFSAQQFPDLHSELNLSSLELGDSALYFCASNSGMNTEAFFGQGTRLTVV.

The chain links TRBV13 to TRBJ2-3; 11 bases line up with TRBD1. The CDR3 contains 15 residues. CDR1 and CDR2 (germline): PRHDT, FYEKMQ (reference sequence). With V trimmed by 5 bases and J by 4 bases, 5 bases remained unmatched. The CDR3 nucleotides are TGTGCCAGCAGCCAGCCGGGACAGGGGGCAGATACGCAGTATTTT. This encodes CASSQPGQGADTQYF.

The CDR3 bases are TGTGCCAGCAGCCGGGGACCAGGGGACAACGAGCAGTACTTC. It codes for CASSRGPGDNEQYF. V usage is TRBV28 and J usage is TRBJ2-7, with a weak D call TRBD1 (6 bases). This CDR3 region has 14 residues. The V gene's germline CDR1 is MDHEN and CDR2 SYDVKM. V shed 6 bases and J shed 5 bases, with 17 bases lying between them.

CDR3 protein: CASSTEGRGTYEQYF. CDR3 DNA: TGTGCCAGCAGCACAGAAGGGCGGGGAACCTACGAGCAGTACTTC. The chain employs TRBV5-4 and TRBJ2-7; tentatively, D is TRBD2 (6 bases). The CDR3 has 15 residues. Germline values: CDR1 SGHNT, CDR2 YYREEE (reference sequence). Trimming took 4 bases from V and 2 from J, leaving 16 bases between them.

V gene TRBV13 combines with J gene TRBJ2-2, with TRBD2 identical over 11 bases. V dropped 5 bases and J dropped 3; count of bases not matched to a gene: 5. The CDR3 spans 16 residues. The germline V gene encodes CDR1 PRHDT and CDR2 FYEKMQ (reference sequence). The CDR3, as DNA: TGTGCCAGCAGCCCTACTAGCGGGAGTGACACCGGGGAGCTGTTTTTT. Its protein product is CASSPTSGSDTGELFF.

This CDR3 is CASSIGLGAGQPQHF. Here the CDR3 DNA reads TGTGCCAGTAGTATAGGTCTTGGGGCCGGTCAGCCCCAGCATTTT. This chain uses TRBV19 with TRBJ1-5, with D possibly being TRBD1 (5 bases). From germline, CDR1 is LNHDA and CDR2 SQIVND (reference sequence). The ends were cut back, 1 base at V and 6 bases at J, with 13 bases in the middle. This CDR3 has 15 amino acids.

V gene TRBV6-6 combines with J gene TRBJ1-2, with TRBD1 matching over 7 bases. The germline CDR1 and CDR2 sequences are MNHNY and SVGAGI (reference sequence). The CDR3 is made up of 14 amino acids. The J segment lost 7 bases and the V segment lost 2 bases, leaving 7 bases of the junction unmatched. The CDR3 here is CASSYPGQDSGYTF. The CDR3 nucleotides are TGTGCCAGCAGTTACCCAGGACAGGACTCTGGCTACACCTTC.

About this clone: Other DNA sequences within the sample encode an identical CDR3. The CDR3 DNA is TGTGCCAGCAGTTACATAGGACAGGGCTTCGCCGAGCAGTACTTC. Its protein is CASSYIGQGFAEQYF. The chain carries TRBV6-5 and TRBJ2-7, with 8 bases aligning to TRBD1. Per germline, CDR1 MNHEY and CDR2 SVGAGI. The V segment lost 2 bases and the J segment 6 bases; nucleotides outside the gene matches: 9. The CDR3 has 15 residues.

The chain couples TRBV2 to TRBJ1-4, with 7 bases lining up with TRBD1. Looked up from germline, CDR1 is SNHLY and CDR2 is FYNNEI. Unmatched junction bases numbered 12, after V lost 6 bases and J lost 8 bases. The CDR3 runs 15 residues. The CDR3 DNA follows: TGTGCCAGCAGAGACAGGGATCGAGGCGGAGAAAAACTGTTTTTT. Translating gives CASRDRDRGGEKLFF.

The CDR3 DNA is TGCGCCAGCAGGGGGCCGGCCGGGGAGGACTATGGCTACACCTTC. Its translation is CASRGPAGEDYGYTF. This chain joins TRBV4-1 and TRBJ1-2, with D possibly TRBD1 on 5 matching bases. The germline V gene has CDR1 MGHRA and CDR2 YSYEKL. The CDR3 runs 15 residues. The V gene lost 6 bases and the J gene lost 3 bases, with 17 bases spanning the gap.

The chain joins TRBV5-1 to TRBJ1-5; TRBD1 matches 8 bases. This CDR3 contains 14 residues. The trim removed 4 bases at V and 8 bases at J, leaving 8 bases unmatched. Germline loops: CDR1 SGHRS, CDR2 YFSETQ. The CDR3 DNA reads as TGCGCCAGCAGCCCTGGACAGGGCCGGGAGCCCCAGCATTTT. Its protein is CASSPGQGREPQHF.

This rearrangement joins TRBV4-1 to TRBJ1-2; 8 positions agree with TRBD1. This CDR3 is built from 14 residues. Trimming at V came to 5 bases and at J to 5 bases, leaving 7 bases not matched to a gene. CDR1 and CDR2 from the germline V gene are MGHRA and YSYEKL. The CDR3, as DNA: TGCGCCAGCAGCGTCGGACAGGGACTTTATGGCTACACCTTC. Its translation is CASSVGQGLYGYTF.

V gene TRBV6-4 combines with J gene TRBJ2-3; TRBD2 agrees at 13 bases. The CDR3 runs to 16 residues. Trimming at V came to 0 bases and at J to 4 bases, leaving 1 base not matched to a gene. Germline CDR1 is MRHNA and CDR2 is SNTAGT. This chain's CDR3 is CASSDSTSGGADTQYF. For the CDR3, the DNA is TGTGCCAGCAGTGACTCAACTAGCGGGGGGGCAGATACGCAGTATTTT.

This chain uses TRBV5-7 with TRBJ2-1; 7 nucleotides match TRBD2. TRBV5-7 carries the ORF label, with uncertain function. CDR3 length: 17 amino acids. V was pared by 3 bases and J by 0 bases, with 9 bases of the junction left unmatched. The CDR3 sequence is CASSSPLAGSSYNEQFF. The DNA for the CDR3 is TGTGCCAGCAGCTCCCCTTTAGCGGGTTCCTCCTACAATGAGCAGTTCTTC.